This T cell receptor (beta chain) comes out of a study of cytomegalovirus exposure and HLA in healthy donors (TCRdb year 2017). Regarding the study in general: An earlier analysis of 587 of the donors reported approximately 280 Gb of sequence data and 117 million unique TCR beta sequences obtained from roughly 170 million T cells. An early release that covered about 600 HLA-typed donors contained 300 to 350 gigabases of sequencing data and 65 million to 100 million unique TCR sequences. Among the roughly 380 genotyped donors, about 85% belonged to the genetic ancestry cluster associated with self-reported Caucasian donors. The study was designed to test whether signatures of past pathogen exposure could be identified by cataloging public T cell receptors. The T cell repertoires of 666 subjects were profiled by immunosequencing and related to cytomegalovirus serostatus. Besides the first cohort of approximately 710 subjects, a separate validation cohort made up of 120 different subjects was used. To predict cytomegalovirus infection status, the study brought together high-throughput TCR immunosequencing, statistical association of individual TCRs with disease status, and machine learning. A later analysis re-analyzed previously published TCR beta repertoires from approximately 700 donors and added high-resolution HLA genotyping to study TCR occurrence patterns. Rather than drawing on any new phenotypic data, the later analysis identified candidate immune exposures from TCR beta sequences and the way those sequences occurred across donors. To decide whether each TCR beta V gene segment behaved as functional or pseudogenic, an earlier analysis of nearly 600 of the donors relied on high-throughput TCR beta sequencing. Alongside the repertoire data, information on donor age, sex, ethnicity and CMV serostatus was compiled. A later genetic analysis used genome-wide SNP genotypes for about 55% of the 666 donors, treating that subset as a discovery cohort. Every discovery cohort repertoire had been produced on one sequencing platform. Class I and class II HLA loci were covered by the typing at four-digit resolution. Typing coverage differed by locus: A, B, C, DRB1 and DQB1 were typed in about 629-640 donors, DQA1 in about 560, DPA1 in around 600, and DPB1 in 400 to 490. Four or five DR-DQ haplotypes were handled as single units for association and clustering because linkage in the cohort was strong. Among 300 to 500 genotyped donors of the cohort, an average of approximately 240,000 unique TCR beta nucleotide sequences was sequenced per donor, of which roughly 18% were non-productive.

Counted from cysteine to phenylalanine, this CDR3 has 13 amino acids. Only CDR3 DNA remains: 39 bases, in frame from the first base. V loses 5 bases of germline sequence and J loses 5 bases, and the interval between the two ends is 10 bases. CDR1 SGHTA and CDR2 FQGNSA are derived from the germline V gene. The cohort comprised around 700 healthy bone marrow donors. All cohort members were sampled while nominally healthy, although unrecorded immune exposures were likely present. The donor was CMV seropositive and was included in the group of some 290 seropositive cohort members. A peripheral blood sample was collected from each donor, and TCR beta sequencing was performed on peripheral blood mononuclear cells. Genomic DNA extraction from the blood cell samples was performed with the Qiagen DNeasy Blood Extraction Kit. Comment on this clone: Its antigen has not been determined. No qualities accompany the bases; no much larger clone lies one base away.

Here is what the overall study found, with its caveats: Several of the top co-occurrence clusters appeared to be linked to parvovirus B19, influenza, CMV and Epstein-Barr virus, according to a later analysis. Most CMV-associated TCR beta chains appeared to be HLA-restricted in a later analysis, and the HLA associations seemed to be driven largely by CMV exposure. The classifier was reported to diagnose cytomegalovirus status with high specificity and sensitivity in both the original and validation cohorts. The 87-base-pair reads could not distinguish some IMGT-functional V segments, including TRBV6-2 and TRBV6-3, so those segments were excluded. It was suggested by the authors that the approach could potentially be generalized to other disease states and immunological phenotypes. Because counts were too low, about 18 rarely observed V segments, including chromosome 9 orphons, were left out of the earlier analysis of about 500 of the donors. The only immune exposure information available for the cohort was CMV serostatus. Across donors, most TCR sequences were observed very rarely, whereas some public TCRs were present in many individuals. Because HLA typing was unavailable for some donors at each locus, only the typed subset was used in association tests. Linkage disequilibrium might explain the correlated functional status among segregating V segments, but an unknown experimental factor could not be excluded. Only TCR beta chains were sequenced in this cohort, and the absence of alpha or paired-chain data limited detectable features. A further reported finding was that TCR beta sequences accurately predicted the HLA-A and HLA-B alleles for most subjects in the first cohort. When HLA alleles, especially DR and DQ, strongly co-occurred, attributing TCR associations to individual alleles was difficult. An association between a missense DCLRE1C variant and V-gene and J-gene trimming of TCR beta chains was found in a later genetic analysis and replicated in an independent cohort. In a later genetic analysis, fewer N-insertions in productive TCRs were reported among donors in an Asian-associated ancestry cluster than the roughly 640-donor mean. Broadly in line with IMGT annotations, most TCR beta V segments showed up in productive rearrangements about 90% or about 30% of the time in an earlier analysis of 450 to 750 of the donors. A cluster of highly shared sequence variants was judged likely to represent a technical artifact of the sequencing pipeline. In vitro tests confirmed that a few of the cytomegalovirus-associated TCR beta chains recognize cytomegalovirus antigens. In the study, 150 to 200 TCR beta chains were listed as associated with cytomegalovirus. Specific HLA alleles were associated with 16,951 TCR beta sequences at a false discovery rate of 0.05 in a later analysis. Presence/absence analyses assumed roughly uniform sequencing depth across donors, an assumption that may not hold. According to a later analysis, TCR association rates differed among HLA loci, with DRB1 alleles showing the most associated TCRs and HLA-C alleles showing the fewest. In a later analysis, HLA-associated TCR beta chains showed more clonal expansion and lower generation probabilities than non-associated chains that were equally common.

Library preparation was by the immunoSEQ multiplex PCR assay. For the multiplex PCR, a mixture combining 60 forward primers for TCR Vbeta segments and 13 reverse primers for TCR Jbeta segments was used. Amplification of the CDR3 region of rearranged TCR beta genes was performed with a multiplex PCR assay on genomic DNA. On the Illumina HiSeq System, the amplified TCR beta libraries were sequenced as 87-base-pair reads. The study's processing was this. Across the 666 repertoires, a later analysis counted 80 million or so unique TCR beta chains, roughly 11 million of which were shared by at least two donors. Raw reads were error-corrected and collapsed into unique sequences by a nearest-neighbor algorithm in which closely related sequences were merged to remove PCR and sequencing errors. To assign V, D and J gene segments, CDR3 sequences were aligned to IMGT reference sequences. For a sequence to be retained, a match of at least six nucleotides to both a V gene segment and a J gene segment was required. Rearrangements were classified as productive when the CDR3 lacked stop codons and remained in frame with V and J, and all other rearrangements were classified as non-productive. Following IMGT convention, CDR3 was defined as the stretch from the second conserved V-encoded cysteine to the conserved J-encoded phenylalanine. Sequences without an unambiguous match to a single V gene segment were excluded from the earlier analysis of over 500 of the donors. In an earlier analysis of several hundred of the donors, V segments were called functional above 56.7% productive rearrangements and were called segregating when the between-donor standard deviation exceeded 5%. To diagnose cytomegalovirus status from the catalog of TCR beta chain sequences, a statistical classification framework was built. In a later analysis, TCR nucleotide sequences were compared against IMGT/GENE-DB human TR gene sequences so that V and J genes could be assigned. The TCRdist pipeline was used in a later analysis to assign CDR3 sequences and most-parsimonious VDJ recombination scenarios. A later analysis defined each TCR beta chain by its CDR3 amino acid sequence plus V-gene family, and excluded reads lacking a unique V-gene family. In a later analysis, 500 to 650 highly shared, low-generation-probability nucleotide sequences were removed to address suspected cross-contamination and a sequencing artifact. In a later analysis, a clonal expansion index was calculated for each public chain from normalized within-repertoire ranks of inferred template counts. In a later analysis, generation probabilities were computed with a VDJ recombination model fitted to out-of-frame rearrangements, and the resulting probabilities were checked against IGoR. In a later analysis, hypergeometric tests were used to score TCR-TCR, TCR-HLA and TCR-CMV co-occurrence, with a repertoire-size bias correction applied to TCR pairs. In a later analysis, false discovery rates were estimated by permuting HLA or CMV assignments 20 times. In a later analysis, co-occurring TCRs were grouped using DBSCAN, and TCRdist sequence similarity was added for clustering within HLA-allele-positive subsets. Repertoires with fewer than 30,000 or more than 120,000 public chains, plus five repertoires with anomalous nucleotide sharing, were excluded from co-occurrence clustering. TCRdb holds this immuneACCESS table with in-frame rearrangements only. Some clones are missing; in checked studies, unresolved V genes explain under half, and the rest has no known cause. The V and J calls and clone size are taken from that table; D and trimming were inferred from the DNA. Within this sample are more than 150,000 clones, with over 70% of them counted one time only. The top ten clonotypes cover around 3% of the sample.

Here the chain combines TRBV7-2 and TRBJ2-1; D gene: possibly TRBD2, on 5 matching bases. The sample taken for sequencing was PBMCs. The sequence came from a woman between 45 and 65 years old in good health and CMV-seropositive. The encoded CDR3 is CASSPPGNNEQFF. The DNA sequence reads TGTGCCAGCAGCCCTCCGGGAAACAATGAGCAGTTCTTC. The reference TRBV7-2 and TRBJ2-1 proteins fill in what lies around the CDR3, so the full variable domain reads GAGVSQSPSNKVTEKGKDVELRCDPISGHTALYWYRQSLGQGLEFLIYFQGNSAPDKSGLPSDRFSAERTGGSVSTLTIQRTQQEDSAVYLCASSPPGNNEQFFGPGTRLTVL.